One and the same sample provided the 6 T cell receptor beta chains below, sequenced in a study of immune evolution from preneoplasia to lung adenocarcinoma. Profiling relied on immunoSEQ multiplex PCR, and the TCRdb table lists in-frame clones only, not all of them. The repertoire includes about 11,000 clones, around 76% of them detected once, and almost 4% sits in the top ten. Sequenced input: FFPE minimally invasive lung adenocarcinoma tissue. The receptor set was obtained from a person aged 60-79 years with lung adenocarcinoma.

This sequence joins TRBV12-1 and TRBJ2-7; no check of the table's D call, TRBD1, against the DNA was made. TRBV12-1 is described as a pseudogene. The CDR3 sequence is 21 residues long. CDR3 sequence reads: CASSFELYRPDRGYNLHEQYF. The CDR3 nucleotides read TGTGCCAGCAGCTTTGAATTATACCGACCGGACAGGGGGTACAATTTGCACGAGCAGTACTTC.

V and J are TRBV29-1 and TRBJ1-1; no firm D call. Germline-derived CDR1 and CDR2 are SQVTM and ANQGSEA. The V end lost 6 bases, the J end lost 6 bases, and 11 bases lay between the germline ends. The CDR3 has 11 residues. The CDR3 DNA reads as TGCAGCGTCCAAAACGGGGCTGAAGCTTTCTTT. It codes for CSVQNGAEAFF.

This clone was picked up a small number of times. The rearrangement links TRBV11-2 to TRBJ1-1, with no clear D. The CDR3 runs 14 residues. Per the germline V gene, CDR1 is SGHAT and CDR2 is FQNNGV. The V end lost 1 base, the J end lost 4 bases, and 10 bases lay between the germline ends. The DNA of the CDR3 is TGTGCCAGCAGCTTAGTGGGGTTGGCCACTGAAGCTTTCTTT. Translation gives CASSLVGLATEAFF.

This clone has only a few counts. Here the CDR3 DNA reads TGTGCCACTGGAACTAATGAAAAACTGTTTTTT. Translating it yields CATGTNEKLFF. This sequence joins TRBV11-2 and TRBJ1-4; the D is unclear. The length of the CDR3 is 11 residues. Trimming pared 10 bases from V and 1 base from J, leaving 4 bases between. The germline V gene has CDR1 SGHAT and CDR2 FQNNGV.

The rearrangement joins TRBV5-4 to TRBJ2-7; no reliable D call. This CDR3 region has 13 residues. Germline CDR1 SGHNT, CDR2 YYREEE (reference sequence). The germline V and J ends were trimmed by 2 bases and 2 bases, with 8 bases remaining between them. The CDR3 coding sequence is TGTGCCAGCAGCTTAAAGCCAGCCTACGAGCAGTACTTC. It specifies CASSLKPAYEQYF.

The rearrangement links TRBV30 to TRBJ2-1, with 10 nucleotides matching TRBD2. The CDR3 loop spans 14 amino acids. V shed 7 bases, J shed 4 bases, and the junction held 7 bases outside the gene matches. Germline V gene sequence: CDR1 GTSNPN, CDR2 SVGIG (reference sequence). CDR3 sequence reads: CAYQTSGAYNEQFF. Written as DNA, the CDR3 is TGTGCCTACCAAACTAGCGGGGCTTACAATGAGCAGTTCTTC.